One sample yielded the 4 T cell receptor beta chains listed below, sequenced in a study of shared clonotypes between healthy human individuals. Clones were sequenced by immunoSEQ multiplex PCR, and TCRdb holds only the in-frame ones, with some missing. Of 2 million to 2.5 million clones in the sample, under 97% were seen once. The sample comprised naive CD4+ T cells sorted from blood. Subset of the sample: CD45RA+ positively selected. The receptors were gathered from a man between 18 and 35 years old in good health.

The rearrangement links TRBV5-1 to TRBJ2-1; D unresolved. V was trimmed by 4 bases and J by 1 base, leaving 12 bases between them. Germline CDR1 reads SGHRS; CDR2 reads YFSETQ. CDR3 length: 15 residues. In nucleotides, the CDR3 is TGCGCCAGCAGCCGGTCAGCGCAGTCCTACAATGAGCAGTTCTTC. This translates into CASSRSAQSYNEQFF.

This chain joins TRBV6-5 and TRBJ1-6; perhaps TRBD1 as D (5 bases). Between the trimmed V and J ends, which lost 5 bases and 7 bases, there was a span of 12 bases. CDR1 MNHEY and CDR2 SVGAGI come from the germline V gene. CDR3 length: 14 amino acids. The CDR3 loop is CASSQGGSNSPLHF. CDR3 coding DNA: TGTGCCAGCAGTCAGGGTGGTTCCAATTCACCCCTCCACTTT.

The DNA of the CDR3 is TGTGCCACCCAAGACCGGAATGAAAAACTGTTTTTT. This gives the protein CATQDRNEKLFF. The V gene is TRBV25-1, the J gene TRBJ1-4; no reliable D call. CDR3 length: 12 residues. V lost 10 bases and J 5 bases, leaving 11 bases between the germline ends. In germline, CDR1 is MGHDK, CDR2 SYGVNS.

Of note for this clone: The identical CDR3 is also encoded by other nucleotide sequences in the sample. The V gene is TRBV18, the J gene TRBJ1-1; perhaps TRBD1 as D (5 bases). Trimming cost V 1 base and J 0 bases, with 12 bases left between them. The CDR3 spans 16 residues. CDR1 is KGHSH and CDR2 is LQKENI in the germline V gene. The CDR3 DNA reads as TGTGCCAGCTCACCACGCGGGCGGGGGATGAACACTGAAGCTTTCTTT. This translates into CASSPRGRGMNTEAFF.